This T cell receptor (beta chain) was sequenced during a study of vaccination and CD4 T cells after COVID-19. Study-level information: Post-COVID draws followed diagnosis by a median around 92 days (range 35 to 161). Samples were taken after vaccination, a median of roughly 72 days after dose two, with a range of 14 to 241.

Researchers used the Oncomine TCR Beta short-read assay to sequence DNA from cultured CD4+ T cells. Extraction of genomic DNA was performed on cultured CD4+ T cells. A single record per CDR3 protein comes from TCRdb applying MiXCR to the PCR reads. This table has about 22,000 distinct CDR3 sequences, under 40% appearing once. Turning to this clonotype: Its specificity is unknown.

Time point defined: late sampling 161 to 241 days after vaccination in a few convalescent patients. Regarding treatment: roughly 11-day PBMC culture with coronavirus spike peptide pools or control peptides (ViraFEST assay). First, ViraFEST expanded antigen-specific T cells with peptide pools, and next it sequenced the TCRs. The CDR3 totals 15 residues. With 6 bases clipped from V and 5 bases from J, the junction kept 11 bases outside the gene matches. The chain has TRBV12-3 or TRBV12-4 and TRBJ2-5, with TRBD1 matching over 8 bases. This material consisted of CD4+ T cells from blood, cultured in vitro, taken about 7 months after SARS-CoV-2 vaccination. The sequence derives from a human donor who had recovered from COVID-19. CDR3: CASRLTGAPGETQYF. CDR3 coding DNA: TGTGCCAGCAGGTTGACAGGGGCCCCGGGGGAGACCCAGTACTTC.